This T cell receptor beta chain was sequenced in a study of T-cell reconstitution after alpha-beta-depleted transplantation in children. Regarding the study as a whole: Fresh T-cell production supplied most of the T-cell counts and diversity seen one year after transplant. Roughly two months post-transplant, alpha-beta T cells reportedly originated from several hundred graft clones that had expanded. Where some patients showed high TCRbeta diversity at day 60, it came from recipient T cells and thymic progenitors that had survived.

CDR1 KGHSH and CDR2 LQKENI come from the germline V gene. CDR3 length: 16 residues. The V segment lost 3 bases and the J segment 6 bases; nucleotides outside the gene matches: 6. The sample holds many counts of this clonotype. Antigen: not known. Construction of the TCRbeta library involved unique molecular identifiers. Each CDR3 protein gets one entry after TCRdb re-called the PCR reads with MiXCR. This sample carries hundreds of thousands of distinct CDR3 sequences, approximately 10% of them seen once, and the ten largest clones take about 28%. The sequence derives from a child less than two years old with acute myeloid leukemia, due to receive a stem cell transplant. The V and J genes are TRBV18 and TRBJ2-2; 11 positions match TRBD2. Sequences were derived from PBMCs, sampled before TCRalphabeta/CD19-depleted stem cell transplant. CDR3 nucleotides: TGTGCCAGCTCACCGCGCCTAGCGGGAGGACCCGGGGAGCTGTTTTTT. This codes for CASSPRLAGGPGELFF.